The 5 T cell receptor beta chains presented below share a single source sample, sequenced in a study of early T cells in non-severe SARS-CoV-2 infection. MiXCR, applied by TCRdb to the 5' RACE reads, yields one record per CDR3 protein. The sample yields 45,000 to 75,000 distinct CDR3 sequences, around an eighth seen once. The sample comprised whole blood. The source is an adult who was a healthcare worker with PCR-confirmed SARS-CoV-2 infection or an uninfected control (not recorded which).

Only a few counts were recorded for this clonotype. This sequence joins TRBV20-1 and TRBJ2-1; 8 positions agree with TRBD2. CDR3 length: 16 amino acids. Losses at the gene ends were 6 bases for V and 7 bases for J; bases not matched to a gene: 17. Germline lookup yields CDR1 DFQATT and CDR2 SNEGSKA (reference sequence). The CDR3 sequence is CSAQIPSGGGRNEQFF. The CDR3, as DNA: TGCAGTGCCCAGATCCCCAGCGGGGGAGGTAGAAATGAGCAGTTCTTC.

The table lists this clonotype with a few counts. As DNA, the CDR3 is TGTGCCAGCAGCTTAGAGGCGGACCGCACCTACGAGCAGTACTTC. It is translated as CASSLEADRTYEQYF. The chain links TRBV7-9 to TRBJ2-7; no reliable D call. In germline, CDR1 is SEHNR, CDR2 FQNEAQ (reference sequence). Trimming cost V 1 base and J 2 bases, with 12 bases left between them. The CDR3 contains 15 residues.

This clonotype was seen repeatedly, ten times or more. The rearrangement joins TRBV11-2 to TRBJ2-2, with 14 positions matching TRBD2. The J segment lost 6 bases and the V segment lost 6 bases, leaving 6 bases of the junction unmatched. This CDR3 is built from 16 residues. Germline V gene sequence: CDR1 SGHAT, CDR2 FQNNGV. CDR3 amino acids: CASSLWGLAGAGELFF. The CDR3 DNA is TGTGCCAGCAGTCTATGGGGACTAGCGGGAGCCGGGGAGCTGTTTTTT.

The rearrangement uses TRBV7-2 and TRBJ1-1, with TRBD1 identical over 7 bases. This CDR3 region has 16 residues. Germline V gene data show CDR1 as SGHTA and CDR2 as FQGNSA. J lost 0 bases, V lost 0 bases, and 4 bases had no gene match. The CDR3 is CASSLAYRGLNTEAFF. In DNA form, the CDR3 reads TGTGCCAGCAGCTTAGCCTACAGGGGTCTGAACACTGAAGCTTTCTTT.

The chain links TRBV27 to TRBJ2-3; no clear D. The germline gives CDR1 MNHEY, CDR2 SMNVEV (reference sequence). The CDR3 totals 11 residues. V lost 2 bases and J 5 bases, leaving 2 bases between the germline ends. CDR3 bases: TGTGCCAGCAGTTTAGGAGATACGCAGTATTTT. Residues: CASSLGDTQYF.